Listed here are 17 T cell receptor beta chains from one sample, sequenced in a study of blood T cell repertoires in COVID-19. Assay: immunoSEQ multiplex PCR; the TCRdb copy retains only in-frame clones and omits some. The profile covers about 160,000 clones, with roughly 85% appearing a single time and approximately 10% taken by the ten largest. Material: peripheral blood. The source of these receptors is a woman of 80 years or more with active or convalescent COVID-19.

The chain joins TRBV9 to TRBJ2-3, with TRBD1 identical over 11 bases. The CDR3 runs 16 residues. V gave up 0 bases and J gave up 6 bases; unmatched junction bases: 6. CDR1 and CDR2 (germline): SGDLS, YYNGEE. CDR3 in DNA: TGTGCCAGCAGCGTAGCCGGACAGGGGGCGGGGGATACGCAGTATTTT. It codes for CASSVAGQGAGDTQYF.

This clone has at least ten counts. The chain combines TRBV29-1 with TRBJ1-1; a weak D match, TRBD1 (5 bases). The CDR3 has 12 residues. Germline CDR1 is SQVTM and CDR2 is ANQGSEA. The V end was cut by 5 bases, the J end by 7 bases, with 14 bases between. The CDR3, as DNA: TGCAGCGTTCCGGTGCGGGGGGATGAAGCTTTCTTT. It specifies CSVPVRGDEAFF.

The chain has TRBV9 and TRBJ2-7; D unclear. Germline lookup yields CDR1 SGDLS and CDR2 YYNGEE. The CDR3 length is 13 residues. Trimming cost V 10 bases and J 1 base, with 15 bases left between them. The CDR3 here is CAVDFSTSYEQYF. Written as DNA, the CDR3 is TGTGCCGTTGACTTCTCCACTTCCTACGAGCAGTACTTC.

This chain links TRBV5-1 with TRBJ1-4, with TRBD1 matching 10 bases. The V gene end was trimmed by 7 bases and the J gene end by 3 bases; junction bases not matched to a gene: 3. This CDR3 has 14 residues. Germline V gene data show CDR1 as SGHRS and CDR2 as YFSETQ. CDR3 region: CASGTGEANEKLFF. Here the CDR3 DNA reads TGCGCCAGCGGGACAGGGGAGGCTAATGAAAAACTGTTTTTT.

The chain uses TRBV27 and TRBJ1-5; maybe TRBD1 (5 bases). The CDR3 totals 14 residues. The V and J ends lost 2 bases and 6 bases respectively, with 11 bases between them. The germline V gene has CDR1 MNHEY and CDR2 SMNVEV (reference sequence). In DNA, the CDR3 is TGTGCCAGCAGTTTAGGGGGAGGTTTTCAGCCCCAGCATTTT. Its protein product is CASSLGGGFQPQHF.

The chain carries TRBV9 and TRBJ2-2, with 9 bases that match TRBD2. Germline V gene lookup returns CDR1 SGDLS and CDR2 YYNGEE. The CDR3 is 15 amino acids. Trimming removed 6 bases from V and 4 bases from J; junction bases left unmatched: 7. The CDR3 sequence: CASTPGLATTGELFF. In DNA, the CDR3 is TGTGCCAGCACCCCCGGACTAGCGACCACCGGGGAGCTGTTTTTT.

This clone has more than one count but fewer than ten. The chain combines TRBV2 with TRBJ2-7; 8 bases align to TRBD1. The CDR3 length is 13 residues. In germline, CDR1 is SNHLY, CDR2 FYNNEI. Trimming cost V 6 bases and J 9 bases; bases outside gene matches: 10. CDR3 residues: CASRGQETIGQYF. CDR3 bases: TGTGCCAGCAGGGGACAGGAGACTATTGGGCAGTACTTC.

This chain links TRBV5-1 with TRBJ2-7; the D is unclear. Germline V gives CDR1 SGHRS, CDR2 YFSETQ. V gave up 1 base and J gave up 1 base, with 9 bases separating them. CDR3 size: 14 residues. CDR3 DNA sequence: TGCGCCAGCAGCTTGCGAGGCACTTCCTACGAGCAGTACTTC. Protein sequence: CASSLRGTSYEQYF.

In this sample, this clone turned up once. The chain recombines TRBV12-3 or TRBV12-4 with TRBJ2-1, with D unclear. CDR3 length: 13 amino acids. Trimming took 7 bases from V and 2 from J, leaving 9 bases between them. CDR3 sequence reads: CASTKSTYNEQFF. The CDR3 DNA reads TGTGCCAGCACAAAAAGCACCTACAATGAGCAGTTCTTC.

The chain couples TRBV3-1 (or the pseudogene TRBV3-2) to TRBJ2-1; 11 bases agree with TRBD2. Trimming cost V 4 bases and J 7 bases; bases outside gene matches: 6. Germline V gives CDR1 LGHDT, CDR2 YNNKEL (reference sequence). The CDR3 has 15 amino acids. CDR3 amino acids: CASSPRLAGSNEQFF. The CDR3 region has the DNA TGTGCCAGCAGCCCCCGACTAGCGGGATCGAATGAGCAGTTCTTC.

The V call is TRBV7-3, the J call TRBJ2-3, with 10 bases matching TRBD2. CDR3 length: 16 residues. The V gene's germline CDR1 is SGHTA and CDR2 FQGTGA. V was pared by 5 bases and J by 2 bases, with 7 bases of the junction left unmatched. CDR3: CASSRGLAVPTDTQYF. The CDR3, as DNA: TGTGCCAGCAGCAGAGGACTAGCGGTTCCCACAGATACGCAGTATTTT.

V is TRBV24-1 and J is TRBJ2-1; tentatively, D is TRBD2 (5 bases). Germline CDR1 reads KGHDR; CDR2 reads SFDVKD. The germline V and J ends were trimmed by 7 bases and 2 bases, with 14 bases remaining between them. This CDR3 has 15 amino acids. In DNA form, the CDR3 reads TGTGCCACCAGCCCCCTGGCGGGCCCCTACAATGAGCAGTTCTTC. As protein: CATSPLAGPYNEQFF.

The rearrangement links TRBV11-2 to TRBJ2-1; 7 bases match TRBD1. In germline, CDR1 is SGHAT, CDR2 FQNNGV. This CDR3 region has 13 residues. Trimming removed 4 bases from V and 15 bases from J; junction bases left unmatched: 12. In DNA, the CDR3 is TGTGCCAGCAGCTCGGCCCAGGGGGACACGTGGTTCTTC. The encoded protein is CASSSAQGDTWFF. Using reference TRBV11-2 and TRBJ2-1 for the parts outside the CDR3, the full variable domain is EAGVAQSPRYKIIEKRQSVAFWCNPISGHATLYWYQQILGQGPKLLIQFQNNGVVDDSQLPKDRFSAERLKGVDSTLKIQPAKLEDSAVYLCASSSAQGDTWFFGPGTRLTVL.

V usage is TRBV10-3 and J usage is TRBJ2-7, with D hard to call. V gave up 4 bases and J gave up 6 bases, with 16 bases separating them. CDR1 and CDR2 from the germline V gene are ENHRY and SYGVKD. This CDR3 has 14 residues. The CDR3 bases are TGTGCCATCAGTGGAAAGAGTAGTATCGGCGAGCAGTACTTC. Translation: CAISGKSSIGEQYF.

This chain links TRBV29-1 with TRBJ1-2, with 9 nucleotides matching TRBD1. V shed 7 bases and J 6 bases; nucleotides not matched to a gene: 3. CDR3 length: 11 residues. Per germline, CDR1 SQVTM and CDR2 ANQGSEA. CDR3 DNA sequence: TGCAGCGCGTGGACAGGGGATGGCTACACCTTC. It translates to CSAWTGDGYTF.

This chain links TRBV29-1 with TRBJ2-1, with 8 bases lining up with TRBD2. The germline V gene has CDR1 SQVTM and CDR2 ANQGSEA. This CDR3 has 15 residues. V shed 6 bases and J 9 bases; nucleotides not matched to a gene: 16. The CDR3 sequence is CSVGQREGHGVEQFF. DNA of the CDR3: TGCAGCGTGGGCCAACGGGAGGGCCACGGTGTTGAGCAGTTCTTC.

J is TRBJ2-3 and V is TRBV6-1; 8 bases align to TRBD1. V dropped 1 base and J dropped 3; count of bases not matched to a gene: 3. CDR3 length: 15 residues. Germline V gene data show CDR1 as MNHNS and CDR2 as SASEGT. The CDR3 protein is CASSEGTGLTDTQYF. The CDR3 coding sequence is TGTGCCAGCAGTGAAGGGACAGGGTTGACAGATACGCAGTATTTT.